The present entry profiles one T cell receptor beta chain with its context. Its antigen specificity is not known. No base quality information exists; no much larger clone differs at one position. The method behind the library was PCR. Sequencing took place on an Illumina HiSeq 2500. To normalize quantification of the TCRbeta repertoire, the TCR libraries were built with molecular barcoding that relied on unique molecular identifiers. TCRdb took the public reads, trimmed them with fastp at Q25, ran MiXCR for clone calling and kept in-frame beta chains. Here each entry gathers all rows of one CDR3 protein and keeps the most common genes and DNA. The sample records about 540,000 distinct CDR3 sequences, about 18% of which are singletons. The ten largest clones capture 2.5% to 4% of the sample. These data originate in a study of T-cell reconstitution after alpha-beta-depleted transplantation in children (dated by TCRdb to 2016 to 2017). About the full investigation: Using TCR repertoire profiling, the study quantitatively followed how T-cell immune reconstitution unfolded in children after TCRalphabeta/CD19-depleted allogeneic hematopoietic cell transplantation.

V lost 8 bases and J lost 1 base, and the count of bases not matched to a germline gene is 5. The CDR3 goes from the cysteine to the phenylalanine over 15 residues. Only the CDR3 DNA is retained, 45 bases long and in frame from the first base. This clonotype was sampled from a human donor who donated a stem cell graft to a child with acute lymphoblastic leukemia. Sequenced here: PBMCs from the stem cell graft donor, sampled from the stem cell graft. The chain couples TRBV12-3 or TRBV12-4 to TRBJ2-2, and 9 bases in between align with TRBD1. The DNA reads TGTGCCAGCGGGACGGGACAGGGGAACACCGGGGAGCTGTTTTTT. The resulting protein is CASGTGQGNTGELFF.